These 16 T cell receptor beta chains came from one sample sequenced in a study of blood T cell repertoires in COVID-19. The assay was immunoSEQ multiplex PCR, and TCRdb's table has in-frame clones only and misses some. Seen here are about 160,000 clones, 80% observed once, and the top ten hold about 5.6%. Sample: PBMCs or T cells enriched from blood (not recorded which). Receptor source: a man between 40 and 49 years old who had recovered from COVID-19.

The chain employs TRBV5-1 and TRBJ2-4, with a possible D match to TRBD1 (7 bases). CDR1 is SGHRS, CDR2 YFSETQ, per germline. Trimming left V 4 bases short and J 3 bases short, with 14 bases between. There are 15 residues in the CDR3. The CDR3 DNA reads TGCGCCAGCAGCACCGGACAGGAGGGCAAAAACATTCAGTACTTC. Translating gives CASSTGQEGKNIQYF.

The chain has TRBV19 and TRBJ2-3, with 8 bases fitting TRBD1. The germline CDR1 and CDR2 sequences are LNHDA and SQIVND (reference sequence). Trimming cost V 3 bases and J 0 bases; bases outside gene matches: 8. CDR3 size: 17 residues. As DNA, the CDR3 is TGTGCCAGTAGTATCCAGCGCCGGACAGGGAGCACAGATACGCAGTATTTT. Amino acids: CASSIQRRTGSTDTQYF.

The gene calls are TRBV21-1 and TRBJ2-3; the table calls TRBD2, which could not be checked here. TRBV21-1 is classified as a pseudogene. CDR3 size: 23 residues. The CDR3 protein is CASSKERKLAGGELWRGTDTQYF. The CDR3 DNA reads as TGTGCCAGCAGCAAAGAACGTAAACTAGCGGGGGGCGAACTATGGCGGGGCACAGATACGCAGTATTTT.

This chain connects TRBV5-1 to TRBJ1-1; D is perhaps TRBD1 (5 bases). V was trimmed by 3 bases and J by 1 base, leaving 10 bases between them. CDR3 length: 14 amino acids. Germline V gene sequence: CDR1 SGHRS, CDR2 YFSETQ. The CDR3 reads CASSSLGGNTEAFF. DNA of the CDR3: TGCGCCAGCAGCTCCTTGGGGGGGAACACTGAAGCTTTCTTT.

The table lists this clone with a few counts. The genes are TRBV11-2 and TRBJ1-3; D gene uncertain. This CDR3 contains 16 residues. The V end lost 4 bases, the J end lost 0 bases, and 13 bases lay between the germline ends. Germline CDR1 and CDR2: SGHAT and FQNNGV. CDR3 in DNA: TGTGCCAGCAGCTCCATTCGGGGTCCCTCTGGAAACACCATATATTTT. Translating it yields CASSSIRGPSGNTIYF.

J is TRBJ1-2 and V is TRBV19, with a possible D match to TRBD1 (5 bases). Trimming took off 7 bases at V and 8 bases at J, with 20 bases between the two ends. This CDR3 has 14 residues. In germline, CDR1 is LNHDA, CDR2 SQIVND (reference sequence). CDR3 nucleotide sequence: TGTGCCAGTACCCCATCGGGGGGGACCGGCGGCTACACCTTC. Encoded protein: CASTPSGGTGGYTF.

The CDR3 reads CASSVGLAGEELFF. The CDR3 DNA sequence: TGTGCCAGCAGCGTGGGACTAGCGGGGGAGGAGCTGTTTTTT. This sequence joins TRBV7-9 and TRBJ2-2, with 14 bases identical to TRBD2. The V gene end was trimmed by 5 bases and the J gene end by 10 bases; junction bases not matched to a gene: 3. This CDR3 comprises 14 residues. Germline V CDR1 and CDR2: SEHNR, FQNEAQ (reference sequence).

The chain has TRBV30 and TRBJ2-5; 12 bases map to TRBD2. The CDR3 has 14 amino acids. The V and J ends lost 4 bases and 8 bases, in that order; junction bases with no gene match: 8. Germline CDR1 GTSNPN, CDR2 SVGIG (reference sequence). CDR3 nucleotides: TGTGCCTGGACTCGGACTAGCGGGGTACTAACCCAGTACTTC. It encodes CAWTRTSGVLTQYF.

The chain recombines TRBV13 with TRBJ1-5; D perhaps matches TRBD1 (5 bases). This CDR3 is built from 16 residues. Trimming stripped 2 bases from V and 4 bases from J, with 15 bases between. Germline loops: CDR1 PRHDT, CDR2 FYEKMQ (reference sequence). CDR3 protein: CASSLRGLGGNQPQHF. The CDR3 DNA sequence: TGTGCCAGCAGCTTACGGGGACTTGGGGGGAATCAGCCCCAGCATTTT.

The chain uses TRBV11-3 and TRBJ2-5; 8 bases map to TRBD2. Germline V gene data show CDR1 as SGHNT and CDR2 as YENEEA. V trimming: 3 bases; J trimming: 4 bases; junction bases outside the gene matches: 7. The CDR3 totals 15 residues. The chain's CDR3 is CASSFRGGSRETQYF. In nucleotides, the CDR3 is TGTGCCAGCAGCTTCCGGGGGGGGTCACGAGAGACCCAGTACTTC.

The rearrangement joins TRBV6-5 to TRBJ2-7; weak D call: TRBD1 (6 bases). CDR1 is MNHEY and CDR2 is SVGAGI in the germline V gene. Trimming took 0 bases from V and 1 from J, leaving 10 bases between them. This CDR3 spans 15 amino acids. This CDR3 reads CASSYSTGISYEQYF. In DNA, the CDR3 is TGTGCCAGCAGTTACTCGACAGGCATTTCCTACGAGCAGTACTTC.

The chain combines TRBV6-5 with TRBJ2-1, with 9 bases that match TRBD2. There are 15 residues in the CDR3. Germline CDR1 and CDR2: MNHEY and SVGAGI. V was clipped by 5 bases and J by 2 bases; unmatched bases: 4. The CDR3 DNA sequence: TGTGCCAGCAGTAGTGGCGGGGGGGCCTACAATGAGCAGTTCTTC. This sequence encodes CASSSGGGAYNEQFF.

The chain is built from TRBV5-1 and TRBJ1-1; the D gene is possibly TRBD1 (6 bases). CDR3 length: 13 amino acids. The V end lost 4 bases, the J end lost 1 base, and 8 bases lay between the germline ends. The germline V gene has CDR1 SGHRS and CDR2 YFSETQ. The CDR3 protein is CASSPGQNTEAFF. The CDR3 DNA is TGCGCCAGCAGCCCGGGACAGAACACTGAAGCTTTCTTT.

This clone appeared once. CDR3 amino acids: CASSLGQGSNEQFF. The CDR3 DNA follows: TGTGCCAGCAGCTTGGGACAGGGAAGCAATGAGCAGTTCTTC. The V call is TRBV5-4, the J call TRBJ2-1; 7 bases align to TRBD1. Germline V gene sequence: CDR1 SGHNT, CDR2 YYREEE (reference sequence). V gave up 0 bases and J gave up 6 bases; unmatched junction bases: 3. The CDR3 has 14 residues.

The chain combines TRBV4-2 with TRBJ2-5; D possibly corresponds to TRBD1 (6 bases). CDR1 and CDR2 (germline): LGHNA, YNFKEQ. V was trimmed by 4 bases and J by 4 bases, leaving 10 bases between them. This CDR3 has 13 residues. For the CDR3, the DNA is TGTGCCAGCAGCCCACGAGGGGGAGAGACCCAGTACTTC. It specifies CASSPRGGETQYF.

Remarks on this clone: Possible read error: a much larger clone is one base away. Other nucleotide sequences in the sample specify the same CDR3. The chain combines TRBV7-9 with TRBJ1-5; a possible D gene is TRBD1 (6 bases). CDR1 is SEHNR and CDR2 is FQNEAQ in the germline V gene (reference sequence). The CDR3 has 15 residues. This CDR3 is CASSSTRGGNQPQHF. Written as DNA, the CDR3 is TGTGCCAGCAGCTCGACGCGGGGGGGCAATCAACCCCAGCATTTT.